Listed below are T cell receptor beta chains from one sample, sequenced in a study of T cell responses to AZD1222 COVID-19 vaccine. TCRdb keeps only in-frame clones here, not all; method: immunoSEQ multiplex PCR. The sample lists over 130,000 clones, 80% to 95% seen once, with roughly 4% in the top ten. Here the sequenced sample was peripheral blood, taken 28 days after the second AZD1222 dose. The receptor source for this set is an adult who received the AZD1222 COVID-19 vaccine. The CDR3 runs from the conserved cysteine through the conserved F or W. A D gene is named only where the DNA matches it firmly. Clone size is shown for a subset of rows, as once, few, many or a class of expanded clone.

TGTGCCATTAGCAACGGGGCTGAAGCTTTCTTT,CAISNGAEAFF,NA,TRBJ1-1,once,TRBV10-3
TGTGCCAGTAGTCGGACAGAAGATACGCAGTATTTT,CASSRTEDTQYF,NA,TRBJ2-3,NA,TRBV19
TGTGCCAGCAGCCCCCAGACTGGGTCAGGGGTGACTGAAGCTTTCTTT,CASSPQTGSGVTEAFF,NA,TRBJ1-1,NA,TRBV9
TGTGCCAGTACCCGGACAGGGGGTAACACTGAAGCTTTCTTT,CASTRTGGNTEAFF,TRBD1,TRBJ1-1,NA,TRBV19
TGTGCCAGCAGGGGTGAATACAATCAGCCCCAGCATTTT,CASRGEYNQPQHF,NA,TRBJ1-5,NA,TRBV2
TGTGCCAGTAGTCAACGGACCACCCAAACCTACGAGCAGTACTTC,CASSQRTTQTYEQYF,NA,TRBJ2-7,NA,TRBV19
TGTGCCAGCAGTTTATGGGGGACTAGCGGGACCTACAATGAGCAGTTCTTC,CASSLWGTSGTYNEQFF,TRBD2,TRBJ2-1,NA,TRBV28
TGTGCCAGCAGTTACGGCGGAAATGAGCAGTTCTTC,CASSYGGNEQFF,NA,TRBJ2-1,NA,TRBV6-6
TGTGCCAGCAGTGACGGTTTTGGACAGATAGGAAACACCATATATTTT,CASSDGFGQIGNTIYF,NA,TRBJ1-3,NA,TRBV6-4
TGCGCCAGCAGCCAAGATCACCGTGTGAGGGGTGACGGCTACACCTTC,CASSQDHRVRGDGYTF,NA,TRBJ1-2,NA,TRBV4-3
TGTGCCAGCAGCCAGGGTGGAACTGGGGCCAACGTCCTGACTTTC,CASSQGGTGANVLTF,NA,TRBJ2-6,NA,TRBV7-3
TGTGCCAGCAGTTACGAGTTGGGGAAAGCTTTCTTT,CASSYELGKAFF,NA,TRBJ1-1,NA,TRBV6-2/TRBV6-3
TGTGCCAGCAGCGGGACTAGCGGAGACTACAATGAGCAGTTCTTC,CASSGTSGDYNEQFF,TRBD2,TRBJ2-1,NA,TRBV7-9
TGTGCCAGCAGCCATTTTGACAGGGGGTCTGGAAACACCATATATTTT,CASSHFDRGSGNTIYF,TRBD1,TRBJ1-3,NA,TRBV7-6
TGTGCCAGCAGCAGGGCAGAGGGAACTGAAGCTTTCTTT,CASSRAEGTEAFF,NA,TRBJ1-1,NA,TRBV7-9
TGTGCCAGCAGCCTGGACAGGGCCACCTATGGCTACACCTTC,CASSLDRATYGYTF,TRBD1,TRBJ1-2,NA,TRBV6-2/TRBV6-3
TGCGCCAGCAGCCAAGTAGACTTGGGGTTCTCCTACAATGAGCAGTTCTTC,CASSQVDLGFSYNEQFF,NA,TRBJ2-1,NA,TRBV4-1
TGCGCCAGCAGCGACGGGACAGCAGAGACCCAGTACTTC,CASSDGTAETQYF,TRBD1,TRBJ2-5,NA,TRBV5-1
TGTGCCAGCTCCCCAACTCCCGGACAGCAAAACTATGGCTACACCTTC,CASSPTPGQQNYGYTF,NA,TRBJ1-2,NA,TRBV27
TGCAGCTATACCGCTGATGGACAGGGCCTTGAGGGTACGCAGTATTTT,CSYTADGQGLEGTQYF,TRBD1,TRBJ2-3,NA,TRBV29-1
TGTGCCAGCAGACAGATGAACACTGAAGCTTTCTTT,CASRQMNTEAFF,NA,TRBJ1-1,NA,TRBV2
TGCAGCGTTCTCCGGGACGCAAACACTGAAGCTTTCTTT,CSVLRDANTEAFF,NA,TRBJ1-1,NA,TRBV29-1
TGTGCTAGTGGAATGACTTTGACAGAAGCTTTCTTT,CASGMTLTEAFF,NA,TRBJ1-1,NA,TRBV12-5
TGTGCCAGCGCCAGGGGTGCCGGACAGCCCCAGCATTTT,CASARGAGQPQHF,NA,TRBJ1-5,NA,TRBV9
TGTGCCAGCATACGAGGACAGGGAGGGACCGGGGAGCTGTTTTTT,CASIRGQGGTGELFF,NA,TRBJ2-2,NA,TRBV6-6
TGTGCCAGCAGCTGGACTGGTCGACCGAATGAAAAACTGTTTTTT,CASSWTGRPNEKLFF,NA,TRBJ1-4,NA,TRBV7-6
TGTGCCAGCACCTTTCAGGGGAGGGAAGCTTTCTTT,CASTFQGREAFF,NA,TRBJ1-1,NA,TRBV7-9
TGTGCCAGCAGCGTAGGTCCTGGGGCCAACGTCCTGACTTTC,CASSVGPGANVLTF,NA,TRBJ2-6,NA,TRBV9
TGTGCCAGCAGCCAGGCGGGAGCGAACACCGGGGAGCTGTTTTTT,CASSQAGANTGELFF,TRBD2,TRBJ2-2,NA,TRBV3-1/TRBV3-2
TGTGCCAGCAGTGACGTGATGCGGGGGGATCAGCCCCAGCATTTT,CASSDVMRGDQPQHF,NA,TRBJ1-5,NA,TRBV2
TGTGCCAGCAGCTTAAGAGGGCCCTCCGACCCTGAAGCTTTCTTT,CASSLRGPSDPEAFF,NA,TRBJ1-1,NA,TRBV5-8
TGTGCCAGCAGCTTACAGGGATCCTACGAGCAGTACTTC,CASSLQGSYEQYF,NA,TRBJ2-7,NA,TRBV11-3
TGTGCCAGCACATCGGGACAGGGCACTGAAGCTTTCTTT,CASTSGQGTEAFF,TRBD1,TRBJ1-1,NA,TRBV2
TGTGCCAGCAGCCCCCGGACAGCCGGGAATGAAAAACTGTTTTTT,CASSPRTAGNEKLFF,NA,TRBJ1-4,NA,TRBV6-5
TGCGCCAGCAGCTCTCGACAGGGGGCAGGGGAAAAACTGTTTTTT,CASSSRQGAGEKLFF,TRBD1,TRBJ1-4,NA,TRBV5-1
TGCGCCAGCAGCTTGATAGGGGACAGCGTGAACACTGAAGCTTTCTTT,CASSLIGDSVNTEAFF,TRBD1,TRBJ1-1,NA,TRBV5-1
TGTGCCAGCAGCCAAGGGACAGTAGCCGGAAACATTCAGTACTTC,CASSQGTVAGNIQYF,NA,TRBJ2-4,once,TRBV3-1/TRBV3-2
TGTGCCAGCAGCCTCGGACAGGGGTTTAATTCACCCCTCCACTTT,CASSLGQGFNSPLHF,TRBD1,TRBJ1-6,NA,TRBV3-1/TRBV3-2
TGTGCCAGCAGCCCCTCTCCGGGGGTTGACGGCTACACCTTC,CASSPSPGVDGYTF,NA,TRBJ1-2,NA,TRBV5-5
TGTGCCAGCAGTTACCCCGGGACAGGGATCTATGGCTACACCTTC,CASSYPGTGIYGYTF,TRBD1,TRBJ1-2,NA,TRBV6-5
TGTGCCACCAGTGATCCTCGCTCTGGGGCCAACGTCCTGACTTTC,CATSDPRSGANVLTF,NA,TRBJ2-6,NA,TRBV24-1
TGTGCCAGCAGCTTGGCGAGGGGGGTTTCGGGTGGCTACACCTTC,CASSLARGVSGGYTF,NA,TRBJ1-2,NA,TRBV5-6
TGTGCCAGCAGTTCGAGTGGCCAGGAGAACACCGGGGAGCTGTTTTTT,CASSSSGQENTGELFF,NA,TRBJ2-2,NA,TRBV6-5
TGCGCCACCTCCAGGGACCGACACTACGAGCAGTACTTC,CATSRDRHYEQYF,NA,TRBJ2-7,NA,TRBV5-1
TGTGCCAGTACCCTCGAAGGGTGGATGGGCACAGATACGCAGTATTTT,CASTLEGWMGTDTQYF,NA,TRBJ2-3,NA,TRBV2
TGTGCCAGCAGTTCGCGGTACAATGAGCAGTTCTTC,CASSSRYNEQFF,NA,TRBJ2-1,NA,TRBV6-2/TRBV6-3
TGTGCCAGTAGTATCCCCCCGGGTGCACAGGGTCTAACGTACGAGCAGTACTTC,CASSIPPGAQGLTYEQYF,NA,TRBJ2-7,NA,TRBV19
TGTGCCAGCAGCCCCACGGGACGAGGCAATCAGCCCCAGCATTTT,CASSPTGRGNQPQHF,NA,TRBJ1-5,NA,TRBV6-6
TGTGCCAGCAGGGGACTAGTAGGTAGTGAGCAGTTCTTC,CASRGLVGSEQFF,TRBD2,TRBJ2-1,NA,TRBV6-5
TGTGCCAGCAGCTTAGCGGGTCGACCCGAGCAGTTCTTC,CASSLAGRPEQFF,NA,TRBJ2-1,NA,TRBV7-2
TGTGCCAGTCGTGCCGGGGGGACCTACAATGAGCAGTTCTTC,CASRAGGTYNEQFF,TRBD2,TRBJ2-1,once,TRBV19
TGTGCCAGCAGTTTATTCATGGCAGGGTTGGGTTATGGCTACACCTTC,CASSLFMAGLGYGYTF,NA,TRBJ1-2,NA,TRBV28
TGTGCCAGCAGCTATCGGCCCAATCAGCCCCAGCATTTT,CASSYRPNQPQHF,NA,TRBJ1-5,once,TRBV7-2
TGTGCCAGCAGCGAAGAGGAACCTATAGGATACCAAGAGACCCAGTACTTC,CASSEEEPIGYQETQYF,NA,TRBJ2-5,NA,TRBV7-9
TGTGCCAGCAGTACCGCGATGGGAGCTTTCTTT,CASSTAMGAFF,NA,TRBJ1-1,NA,TRBV6-5
TGTGCCAGCAGCCCCCGACAGGGGGTGATGAACACTGAAGCTTTCTTT,CASSPRQGVMNTEAFF,TRBD1,TRBJ1-1,NA,TRBV7-9
TGTGCCAGCAGCCAAGAGAGACTAGCGGGGCAAGAGACCCAGTACTTC,CASSQERLAGQETQYF,TRBD2,TRBJ2-5,NA,TRBV3-1/TRBV3-2